The 30 T cell receptor beta chains below come from one sample, sequenced in a study of regulatory T cells in long-lasting Graves disease. Libraries of TCR beta came from iRepertoire HTBI primers plus Arm-PCR of CDR3 regions. TCRdb itself ran the multiplex PCR reads through MiXCR, one entry per CDR3 protein. The sample has hundreds of thousands of distinct CDR3 sequences, about 16% seen once. Indicated time point: newly diagnosed GD, antithyroid drugs for less than 3 months. PBMC RNA served as the TCR library source. This sample also belongs to another study, concerning T cells in Graves' hyperthyroidism and ophthalmopathy.

This material consisted of peripheral blood mononuclear cells (PBMCs), taken at new diagnosis, from a patient treated with antithyroid drugs. The receptors shown here come from a woman aged 40-60 years with Graves disease.

This clonotype has a handful of counts. The chain uses TRBV6-1 and TRBJ2-2, with TRBD1 as a possible D gene (7 bases). The length of the CDR3 is 18 residues. Trimming removed 0 bases at V and 8 bases at J, with 22 bases between. The germline gives CDR1 MNHNS, CDR2 SASEGT. The CDR3 DNA sequence: TGTGCCAGCAGTGAAGCCAGGGGGGCCTCCGCTATAGGTGGGGAGCTGTTTTTT. Its translation is CASSEARGASAIGGELFF.

In this sample, this clonotype turned up many times. The chain recombines TRBV24-1 with TRBJ2-7; D uncertain. V lost 0 bases and J 2 bases, leaving 13 bases between the germline ends. This CDR3 has 16 amino acids. The V gene's germline CDR1 is KGHDR and CDR2 SFDVKD. CDR3: CATSDLRSLNPYEQYF. DNA for the CDR3: TGTGCCACCAGTGATTTGAGGTCACTGAATCCCTACGAGCAGTACTTC.

This clonotype appeared a few times. V usage is TRBV10-3 and J usage is TRBJ2-3; the D is unclear. Deletions cut 2 bases from V and 6 bases from J, with 9 bases between. From germline, CDR1 is ENHRY and CDR2 SYGVKD. CDR3 length: 13 residues. The CDR3: CAISEPDFDTQYF. Here the CDR3 DNA reads TGTGCCATCAGTGAGCCTGATTTCGATACGCAGTATTTT.

As concerns this clonotype: It may be a read error: a sequence one base away is much more abundant. The chain is built from TRBV7-9 and TRBJ2-2; D is possibly TRBD2 (7 bases). Germline assignment: CDR1 SEHNR and CDR2 FQNEAQ (reference sequence). The CDR3 has 19 amino acids. V lost 5 bases and J 0 bases, leaving 22 bases between the germline ends. CDR3 in DNA: TGTGCCAGCAGCCGGAAACTAACGGGGGGCCCGTCGAACACCGGGGAGCTGTTTTTT. Translated: CASSRKLTGGPSNTGELFF.

This clonotype was found a few times. The chain uses TRBV25-1 and TRBJ1-5; possibly TRBD1 for D (5 bases). Between the trimmed V and J ends, which lost 1 base and 3 bases, there was a span of 10 bases. This CDR3 spans 15 amino acids. Germline lookup yields CDR1 MGHDK and CDR2 SYGVNS. The CDR3: CASSESGRDNQPQHF. The CDR3 bases are TGTGCCAGCAGTGAATCAGGGCGAGACAATCAGCCCCAGCATTTT.

This clonotype was seen a handful of times. The chain uses TRBV2 and TRBJ1-6, with 7 positions matching TRBD1. This CDR3 is built from 17 residues. The V gene's germline CDR1 is SNHLY and CDR2 FYNNEI. The junction had 12 bases not matched to a gene; V was cut back by 10 bases and J by 0 bases. The CDR3 spells CATQQVRGDSYNSPLHF. In nucleotides, the CDR3 is TGTGCCACCCAACAAGTCAGGGGGGACTCCTATAATTCACCCCTCCACTTT.

The table lists this clonotype with many counts. V gene TRBV3-1 combines with J gene TRBJ2-5; 7 bases are shared with TRBD1. Germline V gene data show CDR1 as LGHDT and CDR2 as YNNKEL (reference sequence). Trimming at V came to 5 bases and at J to 1 base, leaving 4 bases not matched to a gene. This CDR3 contains 14 residues. CDR3 residues: CASSAGTVQETQYF. The CDR3 DNA follows: TGTGCCAGCAGCGCCGGGACAGTCCAAGAGACCCAGTACTTC.

Points on this clonotype: This sequence may be a read error, since a much larger clone differs from it by one base. Since the CDR3 does not end with the conserved phenylalanine or tryptophan, this likely comes from a read error. The rearrangement joins TRBV12-3 or TRBV12-4 to TRBJ1-2, with TRBD1 as a possible D gene (5 bases). The V end was cut by 10 bases, the J end by 8 bases, with 14 bases between. The length of the CDR3 is 11 residues. CDR3 in amino acids: CANQGSFGYTS. CDR3 DNA sequence: TGTGCCAACCAGGGTTCTTTCGGCTACACCTCC.

As concerns this clonotype: This may come from a read error, since a much larger clone is one base off. The chain employs TRBV20-1 and TRBJ1-2; D is unclear. Germline-derived CDR1 and CDR2 are DFQATT and SNEGSKA (reference sequence). This CDR3 has 13 amino acids. CDR3 in DNA: TGCAGTGCCCCGGCAGGTCCTAACTATGCCTACACCTTC. Its translation is CSAPAGPNYAYTF.

The chain carries TRBV30 and TRBJ1-1; D is unclear. V was pared by 2 bases and J by 7 bases, with 11 bases between. This CDR3 contains 12 residues. Germline CDR1 is GTSNPN and CDR2 is SVGIG (reference sequence). CDR3 protein: CAWSRGRNEAFF. Here the CDR3 DNA reads TGTGCCTGGAGTAGAGGGCGGAATGAAGCTTTCTTT.

To note about this clonotype: The junction and the germline gene differ at one end; a read error may be behind it. The chain couples TRBV11-3 to TRBJ2-7, with TRBD2 as a possible D gene (6 bases). Germline values: CDR1 SGHNT, CDR2 YENEEA. The CDR3 has 13 residues. The CDR3 reads CASSQTDYYEQYF. The CDR3 DNA reads as TGCGCCAGCAGCCAAACGGACTACTACGAGCAGTACTTC.

Concerning this clonotype itself: A far larger clone differs by one base, so this is likely a read error. The chain has TRBV27 and TRBJ2-7, with D tentatively TRBD2 (5 bases). Germline V gene sequence: CDR1 MNHEY, CDR2 SMNVEV (reference sequence). V was clipped by 7 bases and J by 3 bases, with 7 bases between them. CDR3 size: 11 residues. As DNA, the CDR3 is TGTGCCAGCAAAAGCGGCTACGAGCAGTACTTC. This sequence encodes CASKSGYEQYF.

Remarks on this clonotype: An end of the junction does not agree with germline; a read error may underlie this. The chain links TRBV5-1 to TRBJ2-1, with D possibly matching TRBD1 (6 bases). This CDR3 has 14 amino acids. Germline V gene data show CDR1 as SGHRS and CDR2 as YFSETQ. DNA of the CDR3: TGCGCCAGCAGCCTGGCCCCTGGGGACAATGAGCAGTCCTTC. It is translated as CASSLAPGDNEQSF.

In its sample, this clonotype was seen many times. The chain joins TRBV12-3 or TRBV12-4 to TRBJ1-6, with 7 bases aligning to TRBD1. The CDR3 spans 14 residues. Germline trimming cut 6 bases from V and 6 bases from J; bases unmatched to any gene: 5. The CDR3 bases are TGTGCCAGCAGCCCTCAGGGGGGTAATTCACCCCTCCACTTT. Protein: CASSPQGGNSPLHF.

CDR3 region: CATNSPLGYNEQFF. CDR3 coding DNA: TGTGCCACCAACAGCCCCCTGGGTTACAATGAGCAGTTCTTC. This chain connects TRBV6-2 or TRBV6-3 to TRBJ2-1, with D unclear. The CDR3 has 14 amino acids. Deletions cut 10 bases from V and 4 bases from J, with 17 bases between. CDR1 MNHEY and CDR2 SVGEGT come from the germline V gene.

Ten or more counts support this clonotype. V is TRBV2 and J is TRBJ1-4; 9 bases agree with TRBD1. Germline loops: CDR1 SNHLY, CDR2 FYNNEI. V was clipped by 6 bases and J by 4 bases; unmatched bases: 3. The CDR3 is made up of 14 amino acids. CDR3 nucleotides: TGTGCCAGCAGGACAGGGGGGTATAATGAAAAACTGTTTTTT. Translated: CASRTGGYNEKLFF.

On this clonotype: This may come from a read error, since a much larger clone is one base off. V and J are TRBV6-1 and TRBJ1-5; maybe TRBD1 (6 bases). The CDR3 extends over 16 amino acids. Trimming removed 5 bases from V and 3 bases from J, with 17 bases in between. CDR1 is MNHNS, CDR2 SASEGT, per germline. DNA for the CDR3: TGTGCCAGCAGTCCGTGGGTGGGGGCGGTCAATCAGCCCCAGCATTTT. Translated: CASSPWVGAVNQPQHF.

The chain recombines TRBV7-9 with TRBJ1-2, with a tentative D call TRBD1 (6 bases). Trimming took 8 bases from V and 2 from J, leaving 15 bases between them. The CDR3 is 14 residues long. Germline V lookup: CDR1 SEHNR, CDR2 FQNEAQ (reference sequence). Here the CDR3 reads CASGTVGANYGYTF. The CDR3 DNA follows: TGTGCCAGCGGGACTGTGGGGGCGAACTATGGCTACACCTTC.

This clonotype was counted at least ten times. This rearrangement joins TRBV30 to TRBJ1-2; the D is unclear. CDR3 length equals 10 residues. Trimming stripped 2 bases from V and 7 bases from J, with 5 bases between. CDR1 and CDR2 (germline): GTSNPN, SVGIG (reference sequence). CDR3 DNA sequence: TGTGCCTGGAGTCCTGTTGGCTACACCTTC. This encodes CAWSPVGYTF.

In this sample, this clonotype turned up many times. The rearrangement joins TRBV4-2 to TRBJ1-1; D is unresolved. The V end was cut by 0 bases, the J end by 1 base, with 12 bases between. CDR3 length: 16 residues. Germline-derived CDR1 and CDR2 are LGHNA and YNFKEQ. For the CDR3, the DNA is TGTGCCAGCAGCCAAGAGACCTTTCGGCCGAACACTGAAGCTTTCTTT. Protein product: CASSQETFRPNTEAFF.

The sample holds many counts of this clonotype. The V and J genes are TRBV18 and TRBJ1-1; D is unclear. V was pared by 5 bases and J by 0 bases, with 13 bases between. Germline V gene sequence: CDR1 KGHSH, CDR2 LQKENI. The CDR3 length is 15 residues. CDR3 protein: CASSSSTDMNTEAFF. CDR3 bases: TGTGCCAGCTCATCCTCGACGGATATGAACACTGAAGCTTTCTTT.

The chain joins TRBV4-1 to TRBJ2-7, with D possibly TRBD1 on 5 matching bases. Per germline, CDR1 MGHRA and CDR2 YSYEKL. V lost 0 bases and J 3 bases, leaving 9 bases between the germline ends. The CDR3 is 14 amino acids. CDR3 amino acids: CASSQEGHNYEQYF. The CDR3 DNA reads as TGCGCCAGCAGCCAAGAGGGGCATAACTACGAGCAGTACTTC.

In DNA form, the CDR3 reads TGTGCCAGCAGCCAAGATATGGGACGGCAGCAGCCCCAGCATTTT. It specifies CASSQDMGRQQPQHF. V usage is TRBV3-1 and J usage is TRBJ1-5; D possibly corresponds to TRBD1 (5 bases). The CDR3 extends over 15 amino acids. The germline V and J ends were trimmed by 0 bases and 7 bases, with 13 bases remaining between them. The germline V gene encodes CDR1 LGHDT and CDR2 YNNKEL (reference sequence).

This sequence joins TRBV29-1 and TRBJ2-2; the match to TRBD2 covers 8 bases. The V gene's germline CDR1 is SQVTM and CDR2 ANQGSEA. The CDR3 is 13 amino acids. Trimming at V came to 5 bases and at J to 3 bases, leaving 2 bases not matched to a gene. The CDR3 DNA is TGCAGCGTTTCACTAGCGGACACCGGGGAGCTGTTTTTT. Protein: CSVSLADTGELFF.

This chain uses TRBV3-1 with TRBJ2-7; D remains ambiguous. The CDR3 is made up of 14 amino acids. The germline CDR1 and CDR2 sequences are LGHDT and YNNKEL (reference sequence). V was cut by 0 bases and J by 7 bases, with 13 bases left in between. The CDR3 DNA is TGTGCCAGCAGCCAAGATCCCAGGTCTGGTGAGCAGTACTTC. Encoded protein: CASSQDPRSGEQYF.

This clonotype was observed a few times. The chain joins TRBV11-2 to TRBJ1-6, with D possibly being TRBD1 (5 bases). CDR3 length: 13 amino acids. V was cut by 4 bases and J by 9 bases, with 10 bases left in between. Germline V gene data show CDR1 as SGHAT and CDR2 as FQNNGV. The CDR3 DNA reads TGTGCCAGCAGCTCCCGGGACGTTTCACCCCTCCACTTT. Its translation: CASSSRDVSPLHF.

This clonotype came up many times. The rearrangement joins TRBV11-2 to TRBJ2-5; the D gene is possibly TRBD2 (5 bases). The CDR3 length is 12 residues. The V end lost 3 bases, the J end lost 3 bases, and 5 bases lay between the germline ends. In germline, CDR1 is SGHAT, CDR2 FQNNGV. The CDR3 loop is CASSFSEETQYF. The CDR3 DNA reads TGTGCCAGCAGCTTTAGCGAAGAGACCCAGTACTTC.

This clonotype was counted only a few times. The rearrangement links TRBV6-5 to TRBJ2-7; no clear D gene. Trimming removed 0 bases at V and 6 bases at J, with 9 bases between. Germline loops: CDR1 MNHEY, CDR2 SVGAGI. CDR3 size: 13 residues. CDR3 sequence reads: CASSYSPDIEQYF. CDR3 in DNA: TGTGCCAGCAGTTACTCCCCAGACATCGAGCAGTACTTC.

This clonotype was recorded a few times. The chain recombines TRBV20-1 with TRBJ1-1; no firm D call. V was cut by 0 bases and J by 0 bases, with 11 bases left in between. Germline-derived CDR1 and CDR2 are DFQATT and SNEGSKA (reference sequence). The CDR3 sequence is 15 residues long. The chain's CDR3 is CSARDMSIMNTEAFF. The CDR3 region has the DNA TGCAGTGCTAGAGATATGAGTATCATGAACACTGAAGCTTTCTTT.

This chain uses TRBV6-1 with TRBJ2-2; TRBD1 is a possible D gene (5 bases). V lost 3 bases to trimming and J lost 6 bases, with 8 bases between them. There are 13 residues in the CDR3. From germline, CDR1 is MNHNS and CDR2 SASEGT. CDR3 sequence: CASSDRVPGELFF. The CDR3 nucleotides are TGTGCCAGCAGTGACAGGGTCCCCGGGGAGCTGTTTTTT.